The 31 T cell receptor beta chains reported below all come from one sample, sequenced in a study of human T cells and chemical hapten exposure. TCRdb called the RACE reads again in MiXCR, with one record for every CDR3 protein. The sample includes about 51,000 distinct CDR3 sequences, 9.4% seen only once; the top ten take 14%. Time point described: pre-sensitization, week 0. Indicated treatment: therapeutic diphenylcyclopropenone sensitization with weekly scalp DPC. The sequenced sample was whole blood, obtained in connection with sensitization to the hapten diphenylcyclopropenone (DPC). These receptors came from a woman aged 35 to 49 with alopecia areata. Some clones in this sample may be carry-over from other donors' samples.

V is TRBV20-1 and J is TRBJ1-2; D gene unclear. CDR3 size: 12 residues. Germline values: CDR1 DFQATT, CDR2 SNEGSKA (reference sequence). With 5 bases removed from V and 2 bases from J, the gap between germline ends came to 9 bases. CDR3 region: CSAYTTNYGYTF. CDR3 bases: TGCAGTGCTTACACGACAAACTATGGCTACACCTTC.

Many counts were recorded for this clonotype. CDR3 region: CSARTGLNTEAFF. The DNA for the CDR3 is TGCAGCGCCAGGACAGGGCTGAACACTGAAGCTTTCTTT. The chain is built from TRBV29-1 and TRBJ1-1, with TRBD1 identical over 8 bases. The length of the CDR3 is 13 residues. Germline V lookup: CDR1 SQVTM, CDR2 ANQGSEA. J lost 0 bases, V lost 7 bases, and 4 bases had no gene match.

J is TRBJ2-7 and V is TRBV7-6; D assignment may be TRBD1 or TRBD2 (5 bases each). CDR3 size: 14 residues. The germline gives CDR1 SGHVS, CDR2 FNYEAQ. With 1 base removed from V and 4 bases from J, the gap between germline ends came to 11 bases. For the CDR3, the DNA is TGTGCCAGCAGCTTAGGGCAGGGCGGGTACGAGCAGTACTTC. As protein: CASSLGQGGYEQYF.

This clonotype was seen once. This sequence joins TRBV2 and TRBJ1-1, with TRBD1 matching over 8 bases. CDR1 and CDR2 from the germline V gene are SNHLY and FYNNEI. Germline trimming cut 6 bases from V and 5 bases from J; bases unmatched to any gene: 8. CDR3 size: 14 residues. The CDR3 DNA reads TGTGCCAGCAGCGCGACAGGGGATCAGACTGAAGCTTTCTTT. Translated, it gives CASSATGDQTEAFF. Full variable domain (remainder filled in from reference TRBV2 and TRBJ1-1): EPEVTQTPSHQVTQMGQEVILRCVPISNHLYFYWYRQILGQKVEFLVSFYNNEISEKSEIFDDQFSVERPDGSNFTLKIRSTKLEDSAMYFCASSATGDQTEAFFGQGTRLTVV.

This clonotype was seen at least ten times. This chain uses TRBV5-1 with TRBJ2-3, with D hard to call. This CDR3 comprises 16 residues. CDR1 is SGHRS and CDR2 is YFSETQ in the germline V gene. Trimming removed 0 bases at V and 3 bases at J, with 14 bases between. The CDR3: CASSLGASLRTDTQYF. As DNA, the CDR3 is TGCGCCAGCAGCTTGGGCGCGAGCCTGAGGACAGATACGCAGTATTTT.

This clonotype was counted between two and nine times. This chain uses TRBV5-1 with TRBJ2-1, with a weak D call TRBD2 (5 bases). The V end lost 0 bases, the J end lost 10 bases, and 5 bases lay between the germline ends. Germline V gene sequence: CDR1 SGHRS, CDR2 YFSETQ. This CDR3 is built from 11 residues. The CDR3 nucleotides are TGCGCCAGCAGCTTGGGCGGGGAGCAGTTCTTC. Protein: CASSLGGEQFF.

In DNA form, the CDR3 reads TGTGCCAGCAGTTTGACAATCGAGCAGTTCTTC. It specifies CASSLTIEQFF. The chain is built from TRBV28 and TRBJ2-1; D is undetermined. The CDR3 runs to 11 residues. V was clipped by 3 bases and J by 10 bases, with 7 bases between them. Germline loops: CDR1 MDHEN, CDR2 SYDVKM.

This clonotype was recorded many times. The chain links TRBV20-1 to TRBJ2-3, with D maybe TRBD2 (6 bases). V was trimmed by 4 bases and J by 5 bases, leaving 19 bases between them. The CDR3 sequence is 15 residues long. Germline values: CDR1 DFQATT, CDR2 SNEGSKA (reference sequence). The CDR3, as DNA: TGCAGTGCTACCCCCGACACGCTAGCGTTAGATACGCAGTATTTT. Translation: CSATPDTLALDTQYF.

This clonotype was observed a handful of times. This chain uses TRBV4-1 with TRBJ1-3; no clear D. With 3 bases removed from V and 1 base from J, the gap between germline ends came to 16 bases. The germline CDR1 and CDR2 sequences are MGHRA and YSYEKL. This CDR3 has 17 amino acids. CDR3 nucleotides: TGCGCCAGCAGCCACATTGGCCGGGGTAAATCTGGAAACACCATATATTTT. This translates into CASSHIGRGKSGNTIYF.

The chain links TRBV11-2 to TRBJ1-6, with TRBD1 identical over 7 bases. Per germline, CDR1 SGHAT and CDR2 FQNNGV. The CDR3 is 16 amino acids. V was clipped by 5 bases and J by 9 bases; unmatched bases: 13. Here the CDR3 reads CASSSGIPGGSSPLHF. CDR3 coding DNA: TGTGCCAGCAGCAGCGGCATCCCAGGGGGTAGTTCACCCCTCCACTTT.

At least ten counts were recorded for this clonotype. This rearrangement joins TRBV30 to TRBJ2-7, with TRBD1 matching 7 bases. Germline V gene data show CDR1 as GTSNPN and CDR2 as SVGIG (reference sequence). J gave up 2 bases and V 3 bases, and 7 bases lay outside the gene matches. The CDR3 runs to 14 residues. The CDR3 spells CAWSPGQSTYEQYF. The CDR3 DNA is TGTGCCTGGAGCCCGGGACAGTCGACCTACGAGCAGTACTTC.

The CDR3 sequence is CASSAKSDTEAFF. The DNA of the CDR3 is TGTGCCAGCAGCGCGAAGAGCGACACTGAAGCTTTCTTT. The rearrangement uses TRBV9 and TRBJ1-1; no firm D call. The V end was cut by 3 bases, the J end by 3 bases, with 9 bases between. Germline CDR1 and CDR2: SGDLS and YYNGEE. The CDR3 runs 13 residues. The variable domain in full, with the rest retrieved from reference TRBV9 and TRBJ1-1, is DSGVTQTPKHLITATGQRVTLRCSPRSGDLSVYWYQQSLDQGLQFLIQYYNGEERAKGNILERFSAQQFPDLHSELNLSSLELGDSALYFCASSAKSDTEAFFGQGTRLTVV.

The chain uses TRBV25-1 and TRBJ1-4; TRBD1 is a possible D gene (5 bases). The CDR3 consists of 15 residues. Trimming cost V 2 bases and J 4 bases, with 11 bases left between them. Germline CDR1 and CDR2: MGHDK and SYGVNS. The CDR3 loop is CASSEPGRVNEKLFF. CDR3 sequence (DNA): TGTGCCAGCAGTGAACCAGGGCGGGTTAATGAAAAACTGTTTTTT.

The genes are TRBV28 and TRBJ2-2; D call uncertain. V lost 2 bases and J lost 5, with 12 bases in between. Germline V CDR1 and CDR2: MDHEN, SYDVKM. The CDR3 is made up of 15 amino acids. In nucleotides, the CDR3 is TGTGCCAGCAGTTTACCAGAGGAGAGGACCGGGGAGCTGTTTTTT. It encodes CASSLPEERTGELFF.

This clonotype has at least ten counts. The genes are TRBV20-1 and TRBJ1-5; D unresolved. CDR1 DFQATT and CDR2 SNEGSKA come from the germline V gene (reference sequence). V lost 1 base to trimming and J lost 5 bases, with 12 bases between them. This CDR3 is 14 amino acids long. CDR3 DNA sequence: TGCAGTGCTAGAGCGCCGGAACCGGATCAGCCCCAGCATTTT. Protein sequence: CSARAPEPDQPQHF.

This clonotype was seen many times. V is TRBV9 and J is TRBJ1-2; tentatively, D is TRBD1 (6 bases). V dropped 2 bases and J dropped 3 bases, with 14 bases sitting between them. Germline V gene data show CDR1 as SGDLS and CDR2 as YYNGEE. This CDR3 contains 15 residues. DNA for the CDR3: TGTGCCAGCAGCGTCAACAGGGAAGTTGACTATGGCTACACCTTC. Translating it yields CASSVNREVDYGYTF.

This clonotype has only a few counts. The genes are TRBV20-1 and TRBJ2-3; D might be TRBD2 (6 bases). Germline CDR1 reads DFQATT; CDR2 reads SNEGSKA (reference sequence). V lost 3 bases to trimming and J lost 4 bases, with 8 bases between them. This CDR3 is 12 amino acids long. CDR3 sequence (DNA): TGCAGTGCTAGGGACTATTCAGATACGCAGTATTTT. This codes for CSARDYSDTQYF.

This clonotype was counted at least ten times. This chain connects TRBV27 to TRBJ1-4, with D perhaps matching TRBD1 (5 bases). V dropped 5 bases and J dropped 3 bases, with 16 bases sitting between them. Germline CDR1 MNHEY, CDR2 SMNVEV (reference sequence). There are 16 residues in the CDR3. The CDR3 nucleotides read TGTGCCAGCAGTACGTGGGGGACTCCTTCTAATGAAAAACTGTTTTTT. This encodes CASSTWGTPSNEKLFF.

In this sample, this clonotype turned up many times. This sequence joins TRBV4-1 and TRBJ1-2; D gene unclear. Germline CDR1 and CDR2: MGHRA and YSYEKL. Trimming took off 4 bases at V and 2 bases at J, with 23 bases between the two ends. The CDR3 length is 18 residues. CDR3 nucleotide sequence: TGCGCCAGCAGCCTCCCGCGAACGGGGATTATAGACAACTATGGCTACACCTTC. Translation gives CASSLPRTGIIDNYGYTF.

This clonotype has at least ten counts. This rearrangement joins TRBV6-2 or TRBV6-3 to TRBJ2-2; TRBD2 matches 8 bases. V gave up 5 bases and J gave up 1 base; unmatched junction bases: 3. CDR3 length: 15 residues. Germline V lookup: CDR1 MNHEY, CDR2 SVGEGT. The CDR3 region is CASSAGGENTGELFF. In DNA form, the CDR3 reads TGTGCCAGCAGTGCCGGGGGGGAGAACACCGGGGAGCTGTTTTTT.

In regard to this clonotype: A much bigger clone sits one base away, suggesting this may be a read error. The chain links TRBV7-9 to TRBJ1-1, with D hard to call. Germline V gives CDR1 SEHNR, CDR2 FQNEAQ (reference sequence). The CDR3 consists of 14 residues. Written as DNA, the CDR3 is TGTGCCAGCAGCTTAGCCTACATGAACACTGAAGCTATCTTT. This gives the protein CASSLAYMNTEAIF.

The rearrangement joins TRBV5-1 to TRBJ2-7; 8 nucleotides agree with TRBD2. From germline, CDR1 is SGHRS and CDR2 YFSETQ. V trimming: 1 base; J trimming: 0 bases; junction bases outside the gene matches: 9. The CDR3 runs to 17 residues. The CDR3 here is CASSLRSWSGSSYEQYF. The CDR3 DNA is TGCGCCAGCAGCTTGCGTAGCTGGAGCGGGAGCTCCTACGAGCAGTACTTC. The full variable domain, rest sourced from reference TRBV5-1 and TRBJ2-7, is KAGVTQTPRYLIKTRGQQVTLSCSPISGHRSVSWYQQTPGQGLQFLFEYFSETQRNKGNFPGRFSGRQFSNSRSEMNVSTLELGDSALYLCASSLRSWSGSSYEQYFGPGTRLTVT.

The genes are TRBV5-6 and TRBJ2-3; D gene ambiguous. Per the germline V gene, CDR1 is SGHDT and CDR2 is YYEEEE. Trimming left V 4 bases short and J 7 bases short, with 7 bases between. The CDR3 runs to 11 residues. CDR3 amino acids: CASSKRNTQYF. The CDR3 region has the DNA TGTGCCAGCAGCAAGCGTAATACGCAGTATTTT.

The gene calls are TRBV27 and TRBJ2-7, with D perhaps assigned TRBD1 or TRBD2 (6 bases each). This CDR3 region has 15 residues. Germline V gives CDR1 MNHEY, CDR2 SMNVEV (reference sequence). Trimming shortened V by 10 bases and J by 2 bases, and 21 bases separated the two germline ends. In nucleotides, the CDR3 is TGTGCCATCTCCCCGGGGGCCAGTGGAGCCTACGAGCAGTACTTC. It translates to CAISPGASGAYEQYF.

There are many counts of this clonotype. This chain connects TRBV6-1 to TRBJ2-6; D ambiguous. From germline, CDR1 is MNHNS and CDR2 SASEGT. The CDR3 has 15 amino acids. Trimming removed 7 bases from V and 3 bases from J, with 13 bases in between. CDR3 region: CASIFLPDGANVLTF. Written as DNA, the CDR3 is TGTGCCAGCATTTTCCTCCCTGATGGGGCCAACGTCCTGACTTTC.

The CDR3 spells CASSQTQGGYTF. CDR3 coding DNA: TGTGCCAGCAGCCAGACTCAGGGGGGCTACACCTTC. This sequence joins TRBV3-1 and TRBJ1-2; a weak D match, TRBD1 (6 bases). This CDR3 has 12 residues. CDR1 LGHDT and CDR2 YNNKEL come from the germline V gene (reference sequence). V was trimmed by 3 bases and J by 8 bases, leaving 10 bases between them.

V is TRBV4-2 and J is TRBJ2-7; 9 bases match TRBD1. The germline gives CDR1 LGHNA, CDR2 YNFKEQ. Unmatched junction bases numbered 3, after V lost 0 bases and J lost 3 bases. The length of the CDR3 is 15 residues. The CDR3 spells CASSQEGQGNYEQYF. The CDR3 nucleotides are TGTGCCAGCAGCCAAGAAGGACAGGGGAACTACGAGCAGTACTTC.

In this sample, this clonotype turned up a few times. V is TRBV20-1 and J is TRBJ2-1; D may be TRBD1 or TRBD2 (6 bases each). Germline CDR1 DFQATT, CDR2 SNEGSKA (reference sequence). Trimming cost V 5 bases and J 3 bases, with 14 bases left between them. The CDR3 spans 14 residues. The CDR3 DNA is TGCAGTGCTGTGGGGGGCTTGATCTACAATGAGCAGTTCTTC. This translates into CSAVGGLIYNEQFF.

This clonotype was seen ten or more times. The rearrangement joins TRBV19 to TRBJ1-4, with 9 positions matching TRBD1. Germline V gene data show CDR1 as LNHDA and CDR2 as SQIVND (reference sequence). CDR3 length: 14 residues. With 5 bases clipped from V and 7 bases from J, the junction kept 5 bases outside the gene matches. The CDR3 DNA follows: TGTGCCAGTAGTGAGGACAGGGGATCTGAAAAACTGTTTTTT. The encoded protein is CASSEDRGSEKLFF.

This clonotype was counted a few times. The chain couples TRBV15 to TRBJ1-5; 9 positions agree with TRBD1. The CDR3 has 15 amino acids. In germline, CDR1 is LNHNV, CDR2 YYDKDF (reference sequence). The junction had 9 bases not matched to a gene; V was cut back by 5 bases and J by 7 bases. CDR3 region: CATSGTGGVWQPQHF. As DNA, the CDR3 is TGTGCCACCAGCGGAACAGGGGGCGTGTGGCAGCCCCAGCATTTT.

This clonotype was detected many times. The rearrangement uses TRBV11-2 and TRBJ2-2; TRBD2 aligns across 11 bases. Losses at the gene ends were 6 bases for V and 6 bases for J; bases not matched to a gene: 9. Germline values: CDR1 SGHAT, CDR2 FQNNGV. The CDR3 loop spans 16 amino acids. Here the CDR3 DNA reads TGTGCCAGCAGACCTACAACTAGCGGGGGATCCGGGGAGCTGTTTTTT. Its protein is CASRPTTSGGSGELFF. Full variable domain (rest looked up from reference TRBV11-2 and TRBJ2-2): EAGVAQSPRYKIIEKRQSVAFWCNPISGHATLYWYQQILGQGPKLLIQFQNNGVVDDSQLPKDRFSAERLKGVDSTLKIQPAKLEDSAVYLCASRPTTSGGSGELFFGEGSRLTVL.